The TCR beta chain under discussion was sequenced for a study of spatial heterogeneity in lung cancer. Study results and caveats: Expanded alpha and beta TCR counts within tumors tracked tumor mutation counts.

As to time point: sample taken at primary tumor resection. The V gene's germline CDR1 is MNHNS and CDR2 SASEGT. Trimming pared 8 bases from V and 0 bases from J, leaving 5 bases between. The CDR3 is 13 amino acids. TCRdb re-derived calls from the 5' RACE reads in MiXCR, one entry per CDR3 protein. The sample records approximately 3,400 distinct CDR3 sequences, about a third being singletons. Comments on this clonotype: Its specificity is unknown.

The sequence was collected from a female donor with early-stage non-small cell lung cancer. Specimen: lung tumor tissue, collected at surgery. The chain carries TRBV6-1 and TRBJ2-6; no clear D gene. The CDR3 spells CASAVSGANVLTF. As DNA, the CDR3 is TGTGCCAGCGCTGTCTCTGGGGCCAACGTCCTGACTTTC.